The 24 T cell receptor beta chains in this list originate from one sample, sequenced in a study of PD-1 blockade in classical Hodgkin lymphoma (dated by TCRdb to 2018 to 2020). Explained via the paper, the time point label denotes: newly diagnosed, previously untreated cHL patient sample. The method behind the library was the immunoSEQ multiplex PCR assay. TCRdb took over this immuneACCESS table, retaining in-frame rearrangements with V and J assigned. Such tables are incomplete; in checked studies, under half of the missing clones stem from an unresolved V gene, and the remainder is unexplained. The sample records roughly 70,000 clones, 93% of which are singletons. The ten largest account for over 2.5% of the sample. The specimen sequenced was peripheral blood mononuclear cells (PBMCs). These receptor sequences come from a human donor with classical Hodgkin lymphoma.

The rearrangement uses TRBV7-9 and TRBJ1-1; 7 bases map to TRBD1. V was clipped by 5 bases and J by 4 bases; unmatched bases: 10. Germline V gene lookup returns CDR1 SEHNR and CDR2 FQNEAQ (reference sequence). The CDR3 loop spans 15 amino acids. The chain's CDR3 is CASSPQGKESTEAFF. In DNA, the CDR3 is TGTGCCAGCAGCCCACAGGGGAAGGAATCCACTGAAGCTTTCTTT.

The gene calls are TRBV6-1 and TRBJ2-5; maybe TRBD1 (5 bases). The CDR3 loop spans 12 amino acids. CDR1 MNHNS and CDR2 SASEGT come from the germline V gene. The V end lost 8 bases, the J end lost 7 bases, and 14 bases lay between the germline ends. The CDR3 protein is CASSDTRRTQYF. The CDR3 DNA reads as TGTGCCAGCTCGGACACCCGACGGACCCAGTACTTC.

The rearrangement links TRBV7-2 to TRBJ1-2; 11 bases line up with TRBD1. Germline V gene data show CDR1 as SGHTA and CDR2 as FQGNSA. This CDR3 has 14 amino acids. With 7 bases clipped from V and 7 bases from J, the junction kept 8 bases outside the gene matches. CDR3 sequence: CASTKADRGLGYTF. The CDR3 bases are TGTGCCAGCACCAAAGCGGACAGGGGGCTTGGCTACACCTTC.

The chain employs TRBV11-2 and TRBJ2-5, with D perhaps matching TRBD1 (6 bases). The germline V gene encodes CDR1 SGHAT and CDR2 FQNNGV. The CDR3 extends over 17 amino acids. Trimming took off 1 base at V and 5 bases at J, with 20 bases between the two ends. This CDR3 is CASSLATTGGRDETQYF. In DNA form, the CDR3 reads TGTGCCAGCAGCTTAGCTACTACTGGGGGCCGGGACGAGACCCAGTACTTC.

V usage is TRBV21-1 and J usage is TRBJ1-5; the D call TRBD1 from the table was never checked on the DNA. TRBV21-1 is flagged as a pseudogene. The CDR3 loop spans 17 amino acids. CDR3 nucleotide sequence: TGTGCCAGCAGCAAAGTGTCCAGGGGAAATAGCAATCAGCCCCAGCATTTT. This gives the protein CASSKVSRGNSNQPQHF.

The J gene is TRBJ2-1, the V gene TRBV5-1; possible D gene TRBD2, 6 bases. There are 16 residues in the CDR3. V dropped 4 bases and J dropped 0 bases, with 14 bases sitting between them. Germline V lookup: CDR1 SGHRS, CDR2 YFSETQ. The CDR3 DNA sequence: TGCGCCAGCAGCCCCCCCGCCGGGGGCTCCTACAATGAGCAGTTCTTC. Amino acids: CASSPPAGGSYNEQFF.

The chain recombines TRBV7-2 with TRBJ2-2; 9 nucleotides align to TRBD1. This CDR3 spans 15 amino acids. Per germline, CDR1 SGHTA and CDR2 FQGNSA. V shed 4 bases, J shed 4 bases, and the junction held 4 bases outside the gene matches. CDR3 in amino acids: CASSWGQGFTGELFF. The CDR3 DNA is TGTGCCAGCAGCTGGGGACAGGGTTTCACCGGGGAGCTGTTTTTT.

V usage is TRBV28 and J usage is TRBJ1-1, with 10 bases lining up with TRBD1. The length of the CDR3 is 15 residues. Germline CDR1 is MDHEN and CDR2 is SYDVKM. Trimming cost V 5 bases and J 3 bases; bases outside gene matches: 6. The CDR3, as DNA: TGTGCCAGCAGTGTGACAGGGGGCGCGCACACTGAAGCTTTCTTT. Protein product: CASSVTGGAHTEAFF.

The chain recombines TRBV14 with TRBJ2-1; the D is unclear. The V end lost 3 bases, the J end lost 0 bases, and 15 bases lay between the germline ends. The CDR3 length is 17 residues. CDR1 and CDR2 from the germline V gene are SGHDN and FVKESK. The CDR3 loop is CASSQEDRWLSYNEQFF. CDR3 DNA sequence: TGTGCCAGCAGCCAGGAAGATAGGTGGCTCTCCTACAATGAGCAGTTCTTC.

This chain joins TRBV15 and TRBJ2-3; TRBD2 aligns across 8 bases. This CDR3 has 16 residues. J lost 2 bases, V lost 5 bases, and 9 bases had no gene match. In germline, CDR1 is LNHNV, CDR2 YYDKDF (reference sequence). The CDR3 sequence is CATSGTGTRATDTQYF. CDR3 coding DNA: TGTGCCACCAGCGGAACCGGGACTAGGGCCACAGATACGCAGTATTTT.

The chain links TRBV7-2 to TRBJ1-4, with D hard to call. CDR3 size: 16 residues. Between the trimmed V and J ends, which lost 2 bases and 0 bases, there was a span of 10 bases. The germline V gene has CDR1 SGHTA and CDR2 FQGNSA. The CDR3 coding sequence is TGTGCCAGCAGCTTAAGGAGTCGGGCAACTAATGAAAAACTGTTTTTT. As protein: CASSLRSRATNEKLFF. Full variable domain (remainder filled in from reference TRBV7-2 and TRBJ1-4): GAGVSQSPSNKVTEKGKDVELRCDPISGHTALYWYRQSLGQGLEFLIYFQGNSAPDKSGLPSDRFSAERTGGSVSTLTIQRTQQEDSAVYLCASSLRSRATNEKLFFGSGTQLSVL.

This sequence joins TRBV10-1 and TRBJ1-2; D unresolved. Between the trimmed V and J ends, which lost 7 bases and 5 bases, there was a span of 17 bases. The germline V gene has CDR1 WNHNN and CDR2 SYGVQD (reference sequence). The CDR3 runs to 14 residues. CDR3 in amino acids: CASIYFYRLYGYTF. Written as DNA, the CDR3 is TGCGCCAGCATATATTTCTACAGATTGTATGGCTACACCTTC.

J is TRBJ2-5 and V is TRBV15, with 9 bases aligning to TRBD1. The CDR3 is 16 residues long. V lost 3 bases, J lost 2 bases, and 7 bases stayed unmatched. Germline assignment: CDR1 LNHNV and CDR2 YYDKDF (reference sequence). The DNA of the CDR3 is TGTGCCACCAGCAGTTTGGGACAGGGATTACAAGAGACCCAGTACTTC. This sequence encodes CATSSLGQGLQETQYF.

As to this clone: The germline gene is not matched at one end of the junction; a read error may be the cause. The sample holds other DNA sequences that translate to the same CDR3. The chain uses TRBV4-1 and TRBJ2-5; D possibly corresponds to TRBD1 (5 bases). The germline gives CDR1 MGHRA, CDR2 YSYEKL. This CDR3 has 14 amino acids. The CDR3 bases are TGCGCTAGCAGCCAAGATAGGACACAAGAGACCCAGTACTTC. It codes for CASSQDRTQETQYF.

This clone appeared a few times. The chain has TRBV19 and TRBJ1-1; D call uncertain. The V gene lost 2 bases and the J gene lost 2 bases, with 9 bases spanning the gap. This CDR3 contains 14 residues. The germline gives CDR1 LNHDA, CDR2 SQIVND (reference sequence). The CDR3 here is CASSIIWGNTEAFF. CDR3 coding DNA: TGTGCCAGTAGTATAATATGGGGTAACACTGAAGCTTTCTTT. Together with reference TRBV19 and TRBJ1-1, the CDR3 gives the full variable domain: DGGITQSPKYLFRKEGQNVTLSCEQNLNHDAMYWYRQDPGQGLRLIYYSQIVNDFQKGDIAEGYSVSREKKESFPLTVTSAQKNPTAFYLCASSIIWGNTEAFFGQGTRLTVV.

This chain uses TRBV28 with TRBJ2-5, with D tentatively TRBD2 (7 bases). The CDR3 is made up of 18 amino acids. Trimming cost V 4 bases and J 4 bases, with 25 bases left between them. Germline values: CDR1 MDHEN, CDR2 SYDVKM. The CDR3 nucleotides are TGTGCCAGCAGTTCGCCGGACCCTAGAGGGGGGGTGGCAGAGACCCAGTACTTC. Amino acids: CASSSPDPRGGVAETQYF.

This CDR3 is CASSQPYEQFF. For the CDR3, the DNA is TGTGCCAGCAGTCAGCCTTATGAGCAGTTCTTC. This chain connects TRBV28 to TRBJ2-1; no definite D call. V was clipped by 5 bases and J by 8 bases, with 7 bases between them. The CDR3 covers 11 residues. The germline gives CDR1 MDHEN, CDR2 SYDVKM.

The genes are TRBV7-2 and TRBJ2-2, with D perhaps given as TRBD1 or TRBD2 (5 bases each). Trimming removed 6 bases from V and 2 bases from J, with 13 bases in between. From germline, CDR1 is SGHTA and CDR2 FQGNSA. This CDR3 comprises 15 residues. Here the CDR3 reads CASRPPGLNTGELFF. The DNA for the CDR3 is TGTGCCAGCAGACCCCCGGGGCTTAACACCGGGGAGCTGTTTTTT.

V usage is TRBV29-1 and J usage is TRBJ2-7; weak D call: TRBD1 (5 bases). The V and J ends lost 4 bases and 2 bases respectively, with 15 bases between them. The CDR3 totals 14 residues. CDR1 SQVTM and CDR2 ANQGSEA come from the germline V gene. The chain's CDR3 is CSVVIPGQTYEQYF. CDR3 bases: TGCAGCGTTGTAATACCAGGGCAGACCTACGAGCAGTACTTC.

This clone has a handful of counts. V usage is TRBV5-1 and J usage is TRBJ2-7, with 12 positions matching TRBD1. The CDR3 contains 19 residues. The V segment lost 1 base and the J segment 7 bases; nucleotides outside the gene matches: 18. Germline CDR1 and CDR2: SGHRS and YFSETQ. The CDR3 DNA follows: TGCGCCAGCAGCTTGAGTCCGGCCATCCCGGGACAGGGGGCGAGGGAGCAGTACTTC. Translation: CASSLSPAIPGQGAREQYF.

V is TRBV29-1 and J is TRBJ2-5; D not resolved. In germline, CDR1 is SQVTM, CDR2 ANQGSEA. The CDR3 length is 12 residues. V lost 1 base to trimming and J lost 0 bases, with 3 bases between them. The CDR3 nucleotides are TGCAGCGTTGAAGCGTACCAAGAGACCCAGTACTTC. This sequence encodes CSVEAYQETQYF.

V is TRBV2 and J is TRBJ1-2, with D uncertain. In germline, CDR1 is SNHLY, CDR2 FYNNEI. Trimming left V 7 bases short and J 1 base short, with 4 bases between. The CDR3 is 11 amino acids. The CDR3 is CASKGNYGYTF. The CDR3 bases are TGTGCCAGCAAGGGTAACTATGGCTACACCTTC.

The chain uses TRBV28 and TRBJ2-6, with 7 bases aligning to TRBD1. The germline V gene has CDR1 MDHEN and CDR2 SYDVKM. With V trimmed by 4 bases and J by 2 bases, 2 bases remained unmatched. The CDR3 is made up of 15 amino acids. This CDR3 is CASSSRGPGANVLTF. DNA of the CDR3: TGTGCCAGCAGTTCAAGGGGGCCTGGGGCCAACGTCCTGACTTTC. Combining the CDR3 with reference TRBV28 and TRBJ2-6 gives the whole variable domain DVKVTQSSRYLVKRTGEKVFLECVQDMDHENMFWYRQDPGLGLRLIYFSYDVKMKEKGDIPEGYSVSREKKERFSLILESASTNQTSMYLCASSSRGPGANVLTFGAGSRLTVL.

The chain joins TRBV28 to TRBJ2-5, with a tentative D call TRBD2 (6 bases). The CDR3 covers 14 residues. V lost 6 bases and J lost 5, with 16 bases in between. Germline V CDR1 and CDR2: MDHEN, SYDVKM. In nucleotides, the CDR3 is TGTGCCAGCAGCCCCTCCGGGACTGAGGAGACCCAGTACTTC. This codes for CASSPSGTEETQYF.